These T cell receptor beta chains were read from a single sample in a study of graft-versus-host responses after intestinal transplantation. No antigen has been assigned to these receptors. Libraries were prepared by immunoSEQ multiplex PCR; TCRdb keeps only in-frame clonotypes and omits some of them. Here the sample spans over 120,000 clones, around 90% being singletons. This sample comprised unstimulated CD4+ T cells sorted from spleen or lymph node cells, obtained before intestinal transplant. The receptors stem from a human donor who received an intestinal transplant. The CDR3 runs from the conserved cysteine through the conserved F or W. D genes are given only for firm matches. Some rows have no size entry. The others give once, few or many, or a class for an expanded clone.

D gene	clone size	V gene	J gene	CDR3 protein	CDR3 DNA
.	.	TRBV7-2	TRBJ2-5	CASSPTEGAGGQETQYF	TGTGCCAGCAGCCCCACCGAGGGAGCGGGTGGACAAGAGACCCAGTACTTC
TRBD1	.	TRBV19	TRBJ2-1	CASSMITGTGSNEQFF	TGTGCCAGTAGTATGATTACCGGGACAGGGAGTAATGAGCAGTTCTTC
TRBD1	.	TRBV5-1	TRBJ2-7	CASSYVGTGMEEQYF	TGCGCCAGCAGCTATGTCGGGACAGGGATGGAAGAGCAGTACTTC
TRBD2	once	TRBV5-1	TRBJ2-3	CASSPGTSGDTQYF	TGCGCCAGCAGCCCCGGGACTAGCGGCGATACGCAGTATTTT
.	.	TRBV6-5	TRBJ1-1	CASTNWGYAFF	TGTGCCAGCACTAACTGGGGATACGCTTTCTTT
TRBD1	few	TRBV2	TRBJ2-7	CASSDRGSYEQYF	TGTGCCAGCAGTGACAGGGGGTCCTACGAGCAGTACTTC
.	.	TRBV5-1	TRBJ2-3	CASSLEPGRTDTQYF	TGCGCCAGCAGCTTGGAGCCGGGCAGGACAGATACGCAGTATTTT
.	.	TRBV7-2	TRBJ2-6	CASSYSSSGANVLTF	TGTGCCAGCAGCTATAGTAGCTCTGGGGCCAACGTCCTGACTTTC
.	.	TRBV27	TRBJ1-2	CASSFTQGYGYTF	TGTGCCAGCAGTTTTACCCAGGGATATGGCTACACCTTC
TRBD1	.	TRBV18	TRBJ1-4	CASSPYGQGPANEKLFF	TGTGCCAGCTCACCTTACGGACAGGGCCCGGCTAATGAAAAACTGTTTTTT
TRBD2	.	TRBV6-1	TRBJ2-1	CASTASGIYNEQFF	TGTGCCAGCACGGCTAGCGGGATTTACAATGAGCAGTTCTTC
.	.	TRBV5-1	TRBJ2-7	CASKVAGSYEQYF	TGCGCCAGCAAAGTCGCAGGCTCCTACGAGCAGTACTTC
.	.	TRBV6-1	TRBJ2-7	CASSVQGYEQYF	TGTGCCAGCAGTGTACAGGGATACGAGCAGTACTTC
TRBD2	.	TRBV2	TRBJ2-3	CASSGEGRTDTQYF	TGTGCCAGCAGTGGGGAGGGGAGGACAGATACGCAGTATTTT
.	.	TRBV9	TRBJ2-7	CASSVGGWSSYEQYF	TGTGCCAGCAGCGTAGGTGGGTGGAGCTCCTACGAGCAGTACTTC
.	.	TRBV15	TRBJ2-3	CATSRVYKVTQYF	TGTGCCACCAGCAGAGTCTACAAAGTTACGCAGTATTTT
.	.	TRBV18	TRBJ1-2	CASSPKEGAYYGYTF	TGTGCCAGCTCACCGAAGGAGGGCGCGTACTATGGCTACACCTTC
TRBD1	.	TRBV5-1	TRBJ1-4	CASSPSRWGTETEKLFF	TGCGCCAGCAGCCCAAGTAGGTGGGGGACAGAGACTGAAAAACTGTTTTTT
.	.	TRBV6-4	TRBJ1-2	CASSPTGDYGYTF	TGTGCCAGCAGTCCGACAGGAGACTATGGCTACACCTTC
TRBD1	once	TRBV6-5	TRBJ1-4	CASSSSTGVGEKLFF	TGTGCCAGCAGTTCGTCGACAGGGGTGGGGGAAAAACTGTTTTTT
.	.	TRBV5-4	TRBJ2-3	CASSSDSTDTQYF	TGTGCCAGCAGTTCCGACAGCACAGATACGCAGTATTTT
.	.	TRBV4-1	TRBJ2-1	CASSQGEVLTYNEQFF	TGCGCCAGCAGCCAAGGGGAAGTCCTTACCTACAATGAGCAGTTCTTC
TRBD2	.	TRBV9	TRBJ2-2	CASRLAGDTGELFF	TGTGCCAGCAGACTAGCGGGAGACACCGGGGAGCTGTTTTTT
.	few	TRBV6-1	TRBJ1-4	CARSGTDATNEKLFF	TGTGCCAGGTCCGGGACGGATGCAACTAATGAAAAACTGTTTTTT
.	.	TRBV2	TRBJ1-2	CASSEMLANYGYTF	TGTGCCAGCAGTGAAATGTTGGCCAACTATGGCTACACCTTC
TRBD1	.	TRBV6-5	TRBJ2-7	CASSYSGQGAFLEQYF	TGTGCCAGCAGTTACTCGGGGCAGGGGGCTTTTCTCGAGCAGTACTTC
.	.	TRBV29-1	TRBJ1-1	CSVRQTNTEAFF	TGCAGCGTGCGACAGACGAACACTGAAGCTTTCTTT
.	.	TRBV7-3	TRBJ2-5	CASSLTGTETQYF	TGTGCCAGCAGCTTAACCGGGACAGAGACCCAGTACTTC